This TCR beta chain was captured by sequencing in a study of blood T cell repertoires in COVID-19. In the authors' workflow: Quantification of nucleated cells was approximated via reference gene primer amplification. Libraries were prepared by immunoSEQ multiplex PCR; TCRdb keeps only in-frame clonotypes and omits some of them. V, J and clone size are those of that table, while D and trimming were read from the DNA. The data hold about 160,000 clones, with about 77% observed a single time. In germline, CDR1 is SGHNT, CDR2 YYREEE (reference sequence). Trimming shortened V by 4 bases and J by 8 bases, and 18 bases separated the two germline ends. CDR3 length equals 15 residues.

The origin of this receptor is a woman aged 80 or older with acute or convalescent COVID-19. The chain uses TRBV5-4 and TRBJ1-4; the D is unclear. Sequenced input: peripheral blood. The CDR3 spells CASSPSEVRGEKLFF. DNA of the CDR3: TGTGCCAGCAGCCCGAGCGAGGTACGCGGAGAAAAACTGTTTTTT.